These 18 T cell receptor beta chains were sequenced from one sample in a study of T-cell memory formation after mild COVID-19. TCRdb fed the 5' RACE reads into MiXCR, producing one record per CDR3 protein. The sample shows some 120,000 distinct CDR3 sequences, around 15% of them seen only once. The sample taken for sequencing was PBMCs or a T cell subset sorted from them (not recorded which). These receptors originate from a young man who had mild COVID-19 (a few samples of this study predate the infection). Cell type and time point are not known.

A few counts support this clonotype. The chain recombines TRBV5-1 with TRBJ1-3; D call uncertain. The V gene's germline CDR1 is SGHRS and CDR2 YFSETQ. The CDR3 has 13 amino acids. V was clipped by 0 bases and J by 5 bases, with 6 bases between them. DNA of the CDR3: TGCGCCAGCAGCTTGGGGGCCCGAAACACCATATATTTT. It encodes CASSLGARNTIYF. The full variable domain, in which reference TRBV5-1 and TRBJ1-3 provide the parts outside the CDR3, is KAGVTQTPRYLIKTRGQQVTLSCSPISGHRSVSWYQQTPGQGLQFLFEYFSETQRNKGNFPGRFSGRQFSNSRSEMNVSTLELGDSALYLCASSLGARNTIYFGEGSWLTVV.

The V call is TRBV21-1, the J call TRBJ2-1. TRBV21-1 is noted as a pseudogene. This CDR3 region has 19 residues. CDR3 amino acids: CATPRFFNSRWVFYNEQFF. The DNA for the CDR3 is TGTGCCACCCCGAGATTTTTTAACAGCCGATGGGTTTTCTACAATGAGCAGTTCTTC.

This clonotype has ten or more counts. The chain has TRBV7-2 and TRBJ2-1; 9 bases align to TRBD2. Germline V lookup: CDR1 SGHTA, CDR2 FQGNSA. CDR3 size: 16 residues. The V gene end was trimmed by 6 bases and the J gene end by 6 bases; junction bases not matched to a gene: 12. In DNA form, the CDR3 reads TGTGCCAGCAGAGAAACACCCAGCGGGGGGATCAATGAGCAGTTCTTC. Protein product: CASRETPSGGINEQFF.

This chain joins TRBV6-6 and TRBJ1-5; D is uncertain. Germline V CDR1 and CDR2: MNHNY, SVGAGI (reference sequence). V shed 8 bases and J shed 3 bases, with 5 bases lying between them. There are 11 residues in the CDR3. The CDR3 DNA reads TGTGCCAGCTCCGTCAATCAGCCCCAGCATTTT. Protein: CASSVNQPQHF.

This rearrangement joins TRBV20-1 to TRBJ2-7; a possible D gene is TRBD1 (6 bases). The CDR3 has 15 amino acids. The germline V and J ends were trimmed by 1 base and 0 bases, with 13 bases remaining between them. Germline V gene lookup returns CDR1 DFQATT and CDR2 SNEGSKA (reference sequence). CDR3 loop: CSARVPQGSSYEQYF. CDR3 in DNA: TGCAGTGCTAGAGTACCACAGGGAAGCTCCTACGAGCAGTACTTC.

This clonotype has a handful of counts. The V gene is TRBV4-1, the J gene TRBJ2-3; 8 bases fit TRBD1. This CDR3 contains 12 residues. Germline CDR1 is MGHRA and CDR2 is YSYEKL. The J segment lost 6 bases and the V segment lost 8 bases, leaving 4 bases of the junction unmatched. DNA of the CDR3: TGCGCCAGCGGACAGGGTATCGATACGCAGTATTTT. Translating gives CASGQGIDTQYF.

The sample holds a few counts of this clonotype. The chain combines TRBV2 with TRBJ1-1; 8 bases fit TRBD1. The CDR3 consists of 15 residues. Trimming took 8 bases from V and 3 from J; bases not matched to a gene: 11. Germline CDR1 is SNHLY and CDR2 is FYNNEI. Here the CDR3 reads CASGGRGLWDTEAFF. In DNA form, the CDR3 reads TGTGCCAGCGGTGGCAGGGGGCTATGGGACACTGAAGCTTTCTTT.

The V gene is TRBV18, the J gene TRBJ2-1; D unresolved. The germline V and J ends were trimmed by 4 bases and 0 bases, with 10 bases remaining between them. Looked up from germline, CDR1 is KGHSH and CDR2 is LQKENI. This CDR3 has 15 residues. CDR3 in amino acids: CASSRPPYSYNEQFF. In nucleotides, the CDR3 is TGTGCCAGCTCACGTCCCCCTTACTCCTACAATGAGCAGTTCTTC.

This clonotype came up a few times. The chain has TRBV5-6 and TRBJ2-3, with a tentative D call TRBD1 (6 bases). Germline V lookup: CDR1 SGHDT, CDR2 YYEEEE. The CDR3 has 15 residues. With 4 bases removed from V and 0 bases from J, the gap between germline ends came to 12 bases. The CDR3 DNA reads TGTGCCAGCAGCACCTCACAGGGAAGCACAGATACGCAGTATTTT. This codes for CASSTSQGSTDTQYF.

This clonotype was observed at least ten times. The chain has TRBV20-1 and TRBJ2-5; possibly TRBD1 for D (5 bases). Germline-derived CDR1 and CDR2 are DFQATT and SNEGSKA (reference sequence). V was trimmed by 2 bases and J by 4 bases, leaving 5 bases between them. The CDR3 is made up of 11 amino acids. CDR3 region: CSARQGETQYF. Written as DNA, the CDR3 is TGCAGTGCTAGACAGGGAGAGACCCAGTACTTC.

This chain uses TRBV12-3 or TRBV12-4 with TRBJ1-5, with D possibly being TRBD1 (6 bases). Trimming took 6 bases from V and 6 from J, leaving 21 bases between them. This CDR3 comprises 16 residues. DNA of the CDR3: TGTGCCAGCAGCCACCTTGCCTTTACAGGGCTTCAGCCCCAGCATTTT. Encoded protein: CASSHLAFTGLQPQHF.

This clonotype was counted between two and nine times. This chain joins TRBV19 and TRBJ2-1; unclear D gene. The CDR3 spans 14 residues. V was cut by 5 bases and J by 4 bases, with 12 bases left in between. Germline V gene data show CDR1 as LNHDA and CDR2 as SQIVND (reference sequence). In nucleotides, the CDR3 is TGTGCCAGTAGTCAAAACAGCGCTTACAATGAGCAGTTCTTC. Residues: CASSQNSAYNEQFF.

V usage is TRBV6-5 and J usage is TRBJ1-4; no reliable D call. V lost 2 bases, J lost 6 bases, and 7 bases lay in between. Germline CDR1 MNHEY, CDR2 SVGAGI. The CDR3 spans 13 residues. The CDR3 reads CASSYGLHEKLFF. As DNA, the CDR3 is TGTGCCAGCAGTTACGGGCTCCATGAAAAACTGTTTTTT.

This clonotype appeared once. The J gene is TRBJ1-2, the V gene TRBV10-3; TRBD1 matches at 7 bases. This CDR3 is 15 amino acids long. Germline V lookup: CDR1 ENHRY, CDR2 SYGVKD. V shed 2 bases, J shed 4 bases, and the junction held 7 bases outside the gene matches. CDR3 sequence reads: CAISEPTTGVYGYTF. The CDR3 DNA is TGTGCCATCAGTGAGCCAACTACAGGGGTCTATGGCTACACCTTC.

This clonotype was observed a few times. This chain connects TRBV20-1 to TRBJ2-5, with 7 bases lining up with TRBD2. Germline V CDR1 and CDR2: DFQATT, SNEGSKA (reference sequence). The trim removed 5 bases at V and 6 bases at J, leaving 12 bases unmatched. The CDR3 contains 14 residues. Here the CDR3 reads CSAPNGGLLQTQYF. In nucleotides, the CDR3 is TGCAGTGCTCCGAACGGGGGGTTACTACAGACCCAGTACTTC.

The gene calls are TRBV20-1 and TRBJ2-2; D is perhaps TRBD2 (5 bases). Germline V gene sequence: CDR1 DFQATT, CDR2 SNEGSKA (reference sequence). The CDR3 has 14 amino acids. V gave up 0 bases and J gave up 5 bases, with 10 bases separating them. The DNA for the CDR3 is TGCAGTGCTAGAGAAGTCTGGGAGACCGGGGAGCTGTTTTTT. Protein product: CSAREVWETGELFF.

The chain carries TRBV7-8 and TRBJ2-7, with D maybe TRBD2 (6 bases). Germline V gene lookup returns CDR1 SGHVS and CDR2 FQNEAQ. V lost 6 bases, J lost 0 bases, and 15 bases lay in between. The CDR3 length is 15 residues. The CDR3 is CASSTLGRSSYEQYV. In DNA form, the CDR3 reads TGTGCCAGCAGTACCCTGGGGAGGAGCTCCTACGAGCAGTACGTC.

The chain is built from TRBV2 and TRBJ1-1, with D possibly being TRBD1 (6 bases). Trimming cost V 4 bases and J 1 base, with 13 bases left between them. Looked up from germline, CDR1 is SNHLY and CDR2 is FYNNEI. There are 15 residues in the CDR3. CDR3 sequence (DNA): TGTGCCAGCAGTGGGGGGGCAGGGGCGAACACTGAAGCTTTCTTT. This gives the protein CASSGGAGANTEAFF.